This entry concerns a single T cell receptor beta chain. With 0 bases removed from V and 3 bases from J, the gap between germline ends came to 15 bases. The length of the CDR3 is 16 residues. CDR1 is SGHDN, CDR2 FVKESK, per germline. Source study methods: Quantification of nucleated cells was approximated via reference gene primer amplification. Sequencing used immunoSEQ multiplex PCR; TCRdb keeps in-frame clones, though not all of them. The V and J calls and clone size were taken over from that table, and D and trimming were inferred from the DNA. The sample includes tens of thousands of clones, 70% to 90% of them seen just once. The data belong to a study of blood T cell repertoires in COVID-19. Study-wide context: Whether acute or convalescent, the COVID-19 samples came from the United States, Italy and Spain. Sources were T cells, B-cell-depleted T cells, or PBMCs; the material itself was cDNA or gDNA.

The chain uses TRBV14 and TRBJ2-7; TRBD1 is a possible D gene (6 bases). This TCR was recovered from a man over 45 with active COVID-19. Sample: peripheral blood. CDR3 sequence (DNA): TGTGCCAGCAGCCAAGATCGGGCGACAGGCGTCTACGAGCAGTACTTC. It translates to CASSQDRATGVYEQYF.